This TCR beta chain comes out of a study of identical twins. V was cut by 6 bases and J by 0 bases, with 9 bases left in between. CDR3 size: 12 residues. CDR1 is SQVTM and CDR2 is ANQGSEA in the germline V gene. A universal primer site was added by template switching, and unique molecular identifiers were carried by the cDNA. MiXCR, applied by TCRdb to the 5' RACE reads, yields one record per CDR3 protein. The sample shows about 570,000 distinct CDR3 sequences, nearly 10% of them seen only once. This clonotype was detected only a few times. These same data were also listed under a study on yellow fever vaccine responses in identical twins. That paper notes: Vaccine T cell responses of twins reportedly seemed partly convergent and partly personalized.

Sequenced sample: PBMCs. The receptor comes from a young woman in good health. J is TRBJ2-7 and V is TRBV29-1, with D hard to call. The CDR3 region is CSVGPVSYEQYF. The CDR3 nucleotides read TGCAGCGTAGGACCGGTCTCCTACGAGCAGTACTTC.